This T cell receptor (beta chain) was identified in a study of blood T cells in healthy people across ages (dated by TCRdb to about 2015). Notes on the research overall: In model experiments, template switching captured roughly one uniquely barcoded TCR beta cDNA molecule for every two T cells. The study analyzed two additional independent replicas of 1 million unique cDNA reads from the same blood draw for two donors, one aged 18 to 30 and one aged 80 or older. Donors of different ages were randomly distributed across sequencing lanes to avoid experimental bias. The study measured age-related changes in TCR beta repertoire diversity using deep sequencing normalized with unique cDNA molecular identifiers. The donors were split into four age groups: young (average 16 years), middle-aged (about 40), aged (more than 60) and long-lived (over 75).

Library generation was performed with 5' RACE. Sequencing was carried out with an Illumina HiSeq 2500. The second PCR ran for roughly 7 to 11 cycles and used a J-beta primer mix along with a sample-barcoded 5' primer. A template-switch 5' adaptor carrying 12 random nucleotides introduced a unique molecular identifier onto each TCR beta cDNA molecule. Each sample yielded at least 2.5 million CDR3-containing paired-end reads. First-strand cDNA synthesis was performed from all RNA using the Mint cDNA synthesis kit, with priming by a TRBC-specific oligonucleotide. Following uracil-DNA glycosylase treatment, all cDNA underwent a first 18-cycle PCR with the universal primers M1SS and BC2_uni_R. Processing in the source paper ran as follows. For normalization, 1 million high-quality reads, each with a distinct molecular identifier, were randomly selected from each sample. Instead of being binned into consensus sequences, reads that shared molecular identifiers were thrown out. CDR3 identification, clonotype clustering and error correction used MiTCR with a Q25 quality threshold and the strictest error-elimination algorithm. Lower-bound total TCR beta diversity was estimated with a nonparametric unseen species model using Euler transformation. The public reads were run again by TCRdb, first through fastp at Q25 and then through MiXCR, and only productive beta chains were kept. Each entry merges the rows of one CDR3 protein and shows their most common DNA and genes. These V and J calls rely on TCRdb rather than the paper's analysis. Across this sample there are 650,000 to 950,000 distinct CDR3 sequences, with around 42% seen only once. The ten largest clonotypes hold roughly a fifth of the sample.

Systemically healthy Caucasian individuals from Russia, some 38 in total and aged roughly 6 to 90 years, were included as donors. Roughly 10 milliliters of peripheral blood were collected from each donor into EDTA-treated Vacutainer tubes. Ficoll-Paque density-gradient centrifugation was used to isolate PBMCs, with at least 7 million per sample. Total RNA was extracted from PBMCs with Trizol reagent, with at least 6 micrograms obtained per sample. The percentages of naive CD45RAhigh/CD27high T cells were determined by flow cytometry on a PBMC aliquot from every donor. Details on this clonotype: Its target antigen remains unknown. Per-base quality was not reported, and no clone a single base away is much larger than it.

What the research found in general, with its limitations: Estimates of total diversity based on one million sequenced T cells were regarded as lower bounds and as underestimates. As age increased, observed TCR beta diversity per million T cells dropped in a roughly linear way, and a significant reduction was already evident by age about 36. Compared with the aged group, the long-lived group had more naive CD4+ T cells, fewer expanded clones and increased TCR diversity, suggesting age selection. Because profiling used bulk unsorted PBMCs, naive and antigen-experienced compartments could not be compared conclusively. A strong correlation was found between observed TCR beta diversity and the percentage of naive T cells measured by flow cytometry. Because donor CMV infection status was unknown, age-related changes in expanded clonotypes were potentially confounded.

The cysteine opens and the phenylalanine closes a CDR3 of 15 amino acids. This entry keeps only the CDR3 DNA: 45 bases, framed from base 1. The germline V gene (reference sequence) specifies SEHNR as CDR1 and FQNEAQ as CDR2. The TCR was taken from a man aged 55-75 years in good health. The sequencing sample was made of blood. The chain links TRBV7-9 with TRBJ2-4; TRBD1 aligns with 7 central bases. Gene TRBJ2-7 matches the end of the DNA better, so the J call may be wrong. For the CDR3, the sequence is CASSLGSTGVYEQYF. The DNA is TGTGCCAGCAGCTTAGGTAGTACAGGGGTCTACGAGCAGTACTTC.